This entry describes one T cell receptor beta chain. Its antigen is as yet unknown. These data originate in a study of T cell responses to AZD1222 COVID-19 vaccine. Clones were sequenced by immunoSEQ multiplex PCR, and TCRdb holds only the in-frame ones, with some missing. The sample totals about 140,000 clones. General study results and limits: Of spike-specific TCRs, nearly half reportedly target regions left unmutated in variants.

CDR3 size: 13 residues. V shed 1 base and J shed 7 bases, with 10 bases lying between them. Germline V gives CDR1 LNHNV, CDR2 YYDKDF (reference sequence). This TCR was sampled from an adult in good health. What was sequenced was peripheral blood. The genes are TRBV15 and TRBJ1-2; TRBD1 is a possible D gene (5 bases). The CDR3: CATSRGPGSGYTF. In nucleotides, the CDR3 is TGTGCCACCAGCAGAGGGCCAGGGAGTGGCTACACCTTC.